The following is a TCR beta chain sequence with its context. This entry comes from a study of Graves' ophthalmopathy and Graves' hyperthyroidism. The wider study: Investigators collected peripheral blood at initial diagnosis, before any treatment was given.

Amplified material comprised TCR beta CDR3 regions derived from RNA transcripts. HTBI primers primed a first-round RT-PCR, and a second-round multiplex PCR followed. TCRdb reanalysed the multiplex PCR reads using MiXCR and keeps one entry per CDR3 protein. The table has 500,000 to 800,000 distinct CDR3 sequences, about 38% seen once. Additional autoimmune diseases, uncontrolled infections, pregnancy or lactation disqualified patients. Isolation of PBMCs was performed using about 9.9 ml of fresh peripheral blood. Trimming took off 4 bases at V and 0 bases at J, with 12 bases between the two ends. CDR1 and CDR2 (germline): MGHRA, YSYEKL. CDR3 size: 16 residues.

The sequence came from an adult man with Graves' ophthalmopathy. Material: peripheral blood. The chain links TRBV4-1 to TRBJ1-4; maybe TRBD1 (6 bases). The CDR3 DNA is TGCGCCAGCAGCCCACGACAGGACCCAACTAATGAAAAACTGTTTTTT. It encodes CASSPRQDPTNEKLFF.